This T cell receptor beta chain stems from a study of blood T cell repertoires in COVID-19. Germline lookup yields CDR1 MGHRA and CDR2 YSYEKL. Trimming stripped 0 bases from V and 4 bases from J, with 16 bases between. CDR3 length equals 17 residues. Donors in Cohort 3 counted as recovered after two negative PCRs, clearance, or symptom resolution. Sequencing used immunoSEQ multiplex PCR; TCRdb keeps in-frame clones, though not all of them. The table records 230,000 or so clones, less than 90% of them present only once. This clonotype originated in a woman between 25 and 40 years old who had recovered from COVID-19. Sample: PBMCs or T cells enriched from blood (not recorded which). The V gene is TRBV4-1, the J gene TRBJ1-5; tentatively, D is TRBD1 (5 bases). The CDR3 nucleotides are TGCGCCAGCAGCCAAGATCCACCTAACGACAGAAATCAGCCCCAGCATTTT. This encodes CASSQDPPNDRNQPQHF.